Here is one TCR beta chain with its context. The sample belongs to a study of blood T cell repertoires in COVID-19. Overall study context: The United States, Italy and Spain supplied acute and convalescent COVID-19 samples. Nucleic acid was either cDNA or gDNA, and it came from T cells, B-cell-depleted T cells, or PBMCs.

Assay used: immunoSEQ multiplex PCR; TCRdb lists only in-frame clones, some missing. The sample has roughly 80,000 clones, roughly four fifths seen once. Trimming cost V 2 bases and J 0 bases; bases outside gene matches: 3. Germline values: CDR1 SGHRS, CDR2 YFSETQ. The CDR3 length is 16 residues. This chain uses TRBV5-1 with TRBJ2-2; 8 bases match TRBD1. This TCR came from a human donor in a cohort sampled during active COVID-19. Sequences were obtained from peripheral blood. DNA for the CDR3: TGCGCCAGCAGCTTCCAGGGGGCCTCGAACACCGGGGAGCTGTTTTTT. It encodes CASSFQGASNTGELFF.